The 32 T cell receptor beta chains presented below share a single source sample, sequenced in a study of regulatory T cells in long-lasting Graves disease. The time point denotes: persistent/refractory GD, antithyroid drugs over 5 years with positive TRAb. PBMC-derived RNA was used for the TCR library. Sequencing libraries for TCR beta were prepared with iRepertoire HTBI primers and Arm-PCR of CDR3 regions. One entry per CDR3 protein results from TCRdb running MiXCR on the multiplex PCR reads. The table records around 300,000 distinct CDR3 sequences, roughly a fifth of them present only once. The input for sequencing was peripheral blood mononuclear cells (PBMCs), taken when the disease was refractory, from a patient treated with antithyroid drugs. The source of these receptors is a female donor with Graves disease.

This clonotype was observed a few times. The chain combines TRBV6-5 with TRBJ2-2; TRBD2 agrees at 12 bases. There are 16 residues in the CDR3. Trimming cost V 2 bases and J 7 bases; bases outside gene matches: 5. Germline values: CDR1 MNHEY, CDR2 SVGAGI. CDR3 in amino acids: CASSYVLAGGIGELFF. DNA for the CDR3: TGTGCCAGCAGTTACGTACTAGCGGGAGGTATCGGGGAGCTGTTTTTT.

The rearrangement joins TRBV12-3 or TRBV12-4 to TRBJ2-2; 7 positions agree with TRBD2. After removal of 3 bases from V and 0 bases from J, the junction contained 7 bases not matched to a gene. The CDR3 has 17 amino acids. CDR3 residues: CASSFRREPSNTGELFF. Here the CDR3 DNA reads TGTGCCAGCAGTTTTAGGCGGGAGCCCTCGAACACCGGGGAGCTGTTTTTT.

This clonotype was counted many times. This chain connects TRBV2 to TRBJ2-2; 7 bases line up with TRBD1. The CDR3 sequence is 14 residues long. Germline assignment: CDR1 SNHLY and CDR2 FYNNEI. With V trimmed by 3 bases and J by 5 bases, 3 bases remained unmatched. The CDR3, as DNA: TGTGCCAGCAGTGAGAGGGGGCTTACCGGGGAGCTGTTTTTT. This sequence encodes CASSERGLTGELFF.

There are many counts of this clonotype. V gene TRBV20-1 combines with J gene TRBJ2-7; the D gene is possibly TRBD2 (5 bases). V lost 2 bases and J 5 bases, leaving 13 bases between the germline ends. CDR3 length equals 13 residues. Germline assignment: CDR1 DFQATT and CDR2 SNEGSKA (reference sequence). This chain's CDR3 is CSARLVASHEQYF. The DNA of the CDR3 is TGCAGTGCTAGATTGGTAGCGTCCCACGAGCAGTACTTC.

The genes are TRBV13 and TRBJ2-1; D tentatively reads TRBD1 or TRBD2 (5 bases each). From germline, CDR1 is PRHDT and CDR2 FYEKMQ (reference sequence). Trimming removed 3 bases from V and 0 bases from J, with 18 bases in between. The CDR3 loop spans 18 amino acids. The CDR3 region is CASSFGTPLAGSYNEQFF. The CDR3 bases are TGTGCCAGCAGCTTTGGGACCCCCTTAGCAGGCTCCTACAATGAGCAGTTCTTC. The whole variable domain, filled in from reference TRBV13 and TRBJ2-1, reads AAGVIQSPRHLIKEKRETATLKCYPIPRHDTVYWYQQGPGQDPQFLISFYEKMQSDKGSIPDRFSAQQFSDYHSELNMSSLELGDSALYFCASSFGTPLAGSYNEQFFGPGTRLTVL.

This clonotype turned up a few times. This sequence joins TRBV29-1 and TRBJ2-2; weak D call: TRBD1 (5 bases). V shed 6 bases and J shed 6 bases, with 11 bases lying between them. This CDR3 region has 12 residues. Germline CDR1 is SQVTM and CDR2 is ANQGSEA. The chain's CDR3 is CSVHDRAGELFF. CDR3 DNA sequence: TGCAGCGTCCACGACAGAGCCGGGGAGCTGTTTTTT.

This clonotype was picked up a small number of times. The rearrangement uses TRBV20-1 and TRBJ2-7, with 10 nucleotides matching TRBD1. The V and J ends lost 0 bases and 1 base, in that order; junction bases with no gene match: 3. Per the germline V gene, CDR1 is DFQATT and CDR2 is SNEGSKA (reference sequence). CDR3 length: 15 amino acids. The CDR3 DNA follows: TGCAGTGCTAGAGATGACAGGGGGCTATCCTACGAGCAGTACTTC. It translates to CSARDDRGLSYEQYF.

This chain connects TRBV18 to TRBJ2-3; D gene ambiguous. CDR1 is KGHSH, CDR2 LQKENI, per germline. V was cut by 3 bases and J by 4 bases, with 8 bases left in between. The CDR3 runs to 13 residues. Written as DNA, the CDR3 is TGTGCCAGCTCACCCACGACCTCAGATACGCAGTATTTT. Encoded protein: CASSPTTSDTQYF.

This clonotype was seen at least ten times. CDR3 sequence (DNA): TGTGCCAGCAGTTTCGGGGACAGAAATGAAAAACTGTTTTTT. Its protein product is CASSFGDRNEKLFF. This rearrangement joins TRBV28 to TRBJ1-4; the match to TRBD1 covers 7 bases. Losses at the gene ends were 3 bases for V and 5 bases for J; bases not matched to a gene: 3. The germline gives CDR1 MDHEN, CDR2 SYDVKM. The CDR3 loop spans 14 amino acids.

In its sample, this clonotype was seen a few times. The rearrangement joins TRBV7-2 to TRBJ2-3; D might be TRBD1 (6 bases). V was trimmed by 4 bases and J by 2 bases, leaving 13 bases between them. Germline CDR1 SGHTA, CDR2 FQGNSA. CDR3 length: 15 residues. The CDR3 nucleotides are TGTGCCAGCAGCTCCCGGACAGTCGCCACAGATACGCAGTATTTT. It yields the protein CASSSRTVATDTQYF.

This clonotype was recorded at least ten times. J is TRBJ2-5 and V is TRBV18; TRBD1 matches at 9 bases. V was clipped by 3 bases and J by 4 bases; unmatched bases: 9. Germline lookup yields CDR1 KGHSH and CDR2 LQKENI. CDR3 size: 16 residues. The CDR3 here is CASSPLTGGRGETQYF. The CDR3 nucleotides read TGTGCCAGCTCACCCCTAACAGGGGGCCGAGGAGAGACCCAGTACTTC.

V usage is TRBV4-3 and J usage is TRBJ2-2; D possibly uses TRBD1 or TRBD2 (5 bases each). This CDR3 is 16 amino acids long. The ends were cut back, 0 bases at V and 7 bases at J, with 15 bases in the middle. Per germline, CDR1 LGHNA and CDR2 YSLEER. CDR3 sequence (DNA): TGCGCCAGCAGCCAAGATTATCCGGGGCCGGACGGGGAGCTGTTTTTT. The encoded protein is CASSQDYPGPDGELFF.

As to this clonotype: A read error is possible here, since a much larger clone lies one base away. CDR3 region: CSATRGLGEQYF. CDR3 nucleotide sequence: TGCAGTGCTACACGGGGTTTGGGGGAGCAGTACTTC. The chain combines TRBV20-1 with TRBJ2-7; D perhaps matches TRBD2 (5 bases). CDR3 length: 12 residues. The germline V gene encodes CDR1 DFQATT and CDR2 SNEGSKA (reference sequence). The ends were cut back, 4 bases at V and 7 bases at J, with 14 bases in the middle.

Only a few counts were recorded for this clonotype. CDR3 residues: CSVGDGYNEQFF. The DNA of the CDR3 is TGCAGCGTTGGAGACGGCTACAATGAGCAGTTCTTC. The V gene is TRBV29-1, the J gene TRBJ2-1; no clear D. Looked up from germline, CDR1 is SQVTM and CDR2 is ANQGSEA. The V end lost 4 bases, the J end lost 3 bases, and 7 bases lay between the germline ends. The CDR3 extends over 12 amino acids.

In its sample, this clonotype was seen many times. The CDR3 coding sequence is TGTGCCAGCAGTTTTGGCGATGGCACCTACAATGAGCAGTTCTTC. Protein sequence: CASSFGDGTYNEQFF. J is TRBJ2-1 and V is TRBV27; D gene uncertain. The CDR3 has 15 amino acids. Germline assignment: CDR1 MNHEY and CDR2 SMNVEV (reference sequence). V was cut by 3 bases and J by 2 bases, with 11 bases left in between.

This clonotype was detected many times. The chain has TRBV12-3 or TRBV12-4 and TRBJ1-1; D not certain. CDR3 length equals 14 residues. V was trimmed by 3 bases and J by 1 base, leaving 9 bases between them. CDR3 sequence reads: CASSFGNPNTEAFF. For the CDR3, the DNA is TGTGCCAGCAGTTTCGGGAACCCGAACACTGAAGCTTTCTTT.

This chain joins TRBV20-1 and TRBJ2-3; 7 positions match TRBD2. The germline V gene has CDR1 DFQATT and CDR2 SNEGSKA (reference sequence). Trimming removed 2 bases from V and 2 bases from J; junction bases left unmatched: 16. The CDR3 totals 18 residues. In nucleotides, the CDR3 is TGCAGTGCTAGACACGGGACTACCGGTCACACGAACACAGATACGCAGTATTTT. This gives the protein CSARHGTTGHTNTDTQYF.

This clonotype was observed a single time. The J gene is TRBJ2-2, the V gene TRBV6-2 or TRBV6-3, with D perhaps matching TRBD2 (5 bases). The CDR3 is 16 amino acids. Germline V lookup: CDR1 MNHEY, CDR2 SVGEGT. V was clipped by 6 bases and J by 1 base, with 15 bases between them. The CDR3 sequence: CASRFPSRKNTGELFF. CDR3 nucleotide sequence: TGTGCCAGCAGGTTTCCTAGCCGTAAGAACACCGGGGAGCTGTTTTTT.

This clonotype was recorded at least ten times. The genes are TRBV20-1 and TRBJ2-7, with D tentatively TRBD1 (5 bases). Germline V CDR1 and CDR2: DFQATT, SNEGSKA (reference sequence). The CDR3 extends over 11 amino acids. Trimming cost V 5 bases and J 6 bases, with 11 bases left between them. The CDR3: CSAPARGEQYF. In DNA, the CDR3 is TGCAGTGCTCCCGCTAGGGGCGAGCAGTACTTC.

This chain's CDR3 is CSAPTPGNSYEQYF. In DNA, the CDR3 is TGCAGTGCCCCCACCCCAGGTAATTCCTACGAGCAGTACTTC. The J gene is TRBJ2-7, the V gene TRBV20-1; D call uncertain. The germline V and J ends were trimmed by 6 bases and 1 base, with 16 bases remaining between them. Germline values: CDR1 DFQATT, CDR2 SNEGSKA (reference sequence). The CDR3 is 14 amino acids.

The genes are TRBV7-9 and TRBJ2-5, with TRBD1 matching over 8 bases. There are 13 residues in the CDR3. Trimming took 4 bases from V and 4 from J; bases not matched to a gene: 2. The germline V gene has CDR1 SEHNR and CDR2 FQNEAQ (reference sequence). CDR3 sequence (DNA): TGTGCCAGCAGCTCGACAGGGGCAGAGACCCAGTACTTC. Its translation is CASSSTGAETQYF. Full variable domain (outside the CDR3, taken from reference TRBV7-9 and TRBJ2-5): DTGVSQNPRHKITKRGQNVTFRCDPISEHNRLYWYRQTLGQGPEFLTYFQNEAQLEKSRLLSDRFSAERPKGSFSTLEIQRTEQGDSAMYLCASSSTGAETQYFGPGTRLLVL.

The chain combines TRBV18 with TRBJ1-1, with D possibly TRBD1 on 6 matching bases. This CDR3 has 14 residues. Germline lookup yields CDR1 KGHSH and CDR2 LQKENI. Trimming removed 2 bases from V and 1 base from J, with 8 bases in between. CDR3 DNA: TGTGCCAGCTCACCAAGGGACAAGAACACTGAAGCTTTCTTT. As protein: CASSPRDKNTEAFF. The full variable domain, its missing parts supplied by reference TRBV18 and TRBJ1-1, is NAGVMQNPRHLVRRRGQEARLRCSPMKGHSHVYWYRQLPEEGLKFMVYLQKENIIDESGMPKERFSAEFPKEGPSILRIQQVVRGDSAAYFCASSPRDKNTEAFFGQGTRLTVV.

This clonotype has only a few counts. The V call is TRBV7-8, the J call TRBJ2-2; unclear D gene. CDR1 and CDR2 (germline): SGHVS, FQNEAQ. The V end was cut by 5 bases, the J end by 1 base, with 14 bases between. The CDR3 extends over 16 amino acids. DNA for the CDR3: TGTGCCAGCAGCCCCAGGCCGACGGGGAACACCGGGGAGCTGTTTTTT. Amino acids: CASSPRPTGNTGELFF.

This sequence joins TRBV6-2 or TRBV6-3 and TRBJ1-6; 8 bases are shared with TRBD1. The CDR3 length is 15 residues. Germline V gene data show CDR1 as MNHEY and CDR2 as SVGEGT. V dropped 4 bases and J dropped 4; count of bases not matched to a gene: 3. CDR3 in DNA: TGTGCCAGCAGTTGGGACAGGAGATATAATTCACCCCTCCACTTT. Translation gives CASSWDRRYNSPLHF.

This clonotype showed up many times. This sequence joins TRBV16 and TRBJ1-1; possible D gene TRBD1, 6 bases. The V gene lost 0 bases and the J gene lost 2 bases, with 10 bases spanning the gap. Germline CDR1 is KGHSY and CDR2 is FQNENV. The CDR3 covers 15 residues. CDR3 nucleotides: TGTGCCAGCAGCCAATCCGACAGGCGTAACACTGAAGCTTTCTTT. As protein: CASSQSDRRNTEAFF.

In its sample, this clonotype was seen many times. This CDR3 is CASSLWVLTEAFF. The CDR3 DNA follows: TGTGCCAGCAGCTTATGGGTTTTGACTGAAGCTTTCTTT. The chain has TRBV11-2 and TRBJ1-1; D is ambiguous. CDR3 length: 13 amino acids. V lost 2 bases and J 5 bases, leaving 9 bases between the germline ends. The germline gives CDR1 SGHAT, CDR2 FQNNGV.

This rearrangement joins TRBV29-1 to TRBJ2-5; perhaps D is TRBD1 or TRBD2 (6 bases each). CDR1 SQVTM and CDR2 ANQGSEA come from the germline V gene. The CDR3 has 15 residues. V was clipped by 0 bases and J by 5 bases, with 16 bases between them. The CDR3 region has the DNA TGCAGCGTTGAAGAACGGGGGCTAGCCGCGGAGACCCAGTACTTC. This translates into CSVEERGLAAETQYF.

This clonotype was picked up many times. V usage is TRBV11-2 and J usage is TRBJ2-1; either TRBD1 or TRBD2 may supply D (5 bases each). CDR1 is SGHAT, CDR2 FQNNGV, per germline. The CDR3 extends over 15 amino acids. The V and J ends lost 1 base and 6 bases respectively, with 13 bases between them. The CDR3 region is CASSLGGFGSNEQFF. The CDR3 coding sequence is TGTGCCAGCAGCTTAGGGGGGTTCGGCAGCAATGAGCAGTTCTTC.

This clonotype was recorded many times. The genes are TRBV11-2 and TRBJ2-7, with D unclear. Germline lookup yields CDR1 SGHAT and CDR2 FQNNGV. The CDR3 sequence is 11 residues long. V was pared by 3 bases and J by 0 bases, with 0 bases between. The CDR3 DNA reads TGTGCCAGCAGCTTCTCCTACGAGCAGTACTTC. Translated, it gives CASSFSYEQYF.

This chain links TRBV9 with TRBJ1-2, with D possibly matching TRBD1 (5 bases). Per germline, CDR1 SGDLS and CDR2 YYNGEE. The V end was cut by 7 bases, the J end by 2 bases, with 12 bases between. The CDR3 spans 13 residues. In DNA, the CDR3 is TGTGCCAGCGGTTGGCAGGGCAACTATGGCTACACCTTC. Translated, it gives CASGWQGNYGYTF.

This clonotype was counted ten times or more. CDR3 protein: CSASRQGALTEQYF. In nucleotides, the CDR3 is TGCAGTGCTAGTAGACAGGGGGCTTTGACCGAGCAGTACTTC. This sequence joins TRBV20-1 and TRBJ2-7; 10 bases fit TRBD1. Unmatched junction bases numbered 8, after V lost 3 bases and J lost 6 bases. The germline CDR1 and CDR2 sequences are DFQATT and SNEGSKA (reference sequence). The CDR3 has 14 residues.

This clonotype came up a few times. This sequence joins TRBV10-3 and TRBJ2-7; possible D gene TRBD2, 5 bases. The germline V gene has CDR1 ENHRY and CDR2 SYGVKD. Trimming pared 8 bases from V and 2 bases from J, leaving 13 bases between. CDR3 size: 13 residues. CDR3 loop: CAIGQTGTYEQYF. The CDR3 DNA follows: TGTGCCATCGGGCAGACCGGGACCTACGAGCAGTACTTC.